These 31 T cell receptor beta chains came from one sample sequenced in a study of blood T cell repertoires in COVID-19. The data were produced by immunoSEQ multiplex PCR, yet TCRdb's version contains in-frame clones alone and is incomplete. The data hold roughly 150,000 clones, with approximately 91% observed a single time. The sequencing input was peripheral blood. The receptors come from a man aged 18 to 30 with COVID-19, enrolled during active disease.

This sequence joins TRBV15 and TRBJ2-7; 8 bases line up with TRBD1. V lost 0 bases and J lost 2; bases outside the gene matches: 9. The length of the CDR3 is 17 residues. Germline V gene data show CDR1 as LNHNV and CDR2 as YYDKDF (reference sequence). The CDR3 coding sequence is TGTGCCACCAGCAGAGATCGGAGGGGGACAGGTGCCTACGAGCAGTACTTC. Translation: CATSRDRRGTGAYEQYF.

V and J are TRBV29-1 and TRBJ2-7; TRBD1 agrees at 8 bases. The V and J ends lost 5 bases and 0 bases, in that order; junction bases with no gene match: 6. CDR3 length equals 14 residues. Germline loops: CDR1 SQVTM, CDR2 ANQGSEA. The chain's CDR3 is CSVSGTGSSYEQYF. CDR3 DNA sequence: TGCAGCGTTTCCGGGACAGGTAGCTCCTACGAGCAGTACTTC.

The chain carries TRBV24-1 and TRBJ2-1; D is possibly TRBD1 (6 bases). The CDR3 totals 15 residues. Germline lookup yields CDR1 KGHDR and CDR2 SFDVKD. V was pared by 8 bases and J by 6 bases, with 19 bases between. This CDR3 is CATNHRAGGVNEQFF. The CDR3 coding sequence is TGTGCCACCAATCACAGGGCCGGTGGGGTCAATGAGCAGTTCTTC.

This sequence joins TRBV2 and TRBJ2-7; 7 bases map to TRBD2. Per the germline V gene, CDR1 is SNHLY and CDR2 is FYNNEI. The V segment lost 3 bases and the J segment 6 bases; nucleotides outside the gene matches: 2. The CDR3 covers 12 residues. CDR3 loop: CASSEGGLEQYF. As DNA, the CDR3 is TGTGCCAGCAGTGAGGGAGGGCTCGAGCAGTACTTC.

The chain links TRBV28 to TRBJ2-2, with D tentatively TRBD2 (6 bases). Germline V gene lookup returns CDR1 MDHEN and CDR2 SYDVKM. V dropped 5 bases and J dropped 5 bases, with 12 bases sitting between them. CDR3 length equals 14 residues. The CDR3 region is CASSGLGGTGELFF. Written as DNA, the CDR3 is TGTGCCAGCAGTGGCCTGGGGGGTACCGGGGAGCTGTTTTTT.

CDR3 residues: CASSHPTSGRTYNEQFF. Written as DNA, the CDR3 is TGTGCCAGCAGCCATCCCACTAGCGGGAGAACCTACAATGAGCAGTTCTTC. V and J are TRBV4-2 and TRBJ2-1, with TRBD2 identical over 11 bases. This CDR3 is 17 amino acids long. Trimming took 3 bases from V and 2 from J; bases not matched to a gene: 6. CDR1 is LGHNA, CDR2 YNFKEQ, per germline.

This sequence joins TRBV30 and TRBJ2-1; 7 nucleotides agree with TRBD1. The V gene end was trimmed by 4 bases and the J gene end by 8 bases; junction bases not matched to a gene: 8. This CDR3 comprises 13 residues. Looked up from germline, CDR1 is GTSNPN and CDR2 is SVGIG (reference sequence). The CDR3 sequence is CAWKVKGADEQFF. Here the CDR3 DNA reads TGTGCCTGGAAGGTCAAGGGGGCAGATGAGCAGTTCTTC.

CDR3 sequence (DNA): TGTGCCAGCAGCTCCTCAGCCGGACAGTCCTACGAGCAGTACTTC. Translating it yields CASSSSAGQSYEQYF. J is TRBJ2-7 and V is TRBV5-4; the D gene is possibly TRBD1 (6 bases). CDR1 and CDR2 from the germline V gene are SGHNT and YYREEE (reference sequence). V was pared by 3 bases and J by 1 base, with 14 bases between. The CDR3 extends over 15 amino acids. Supplemented by reference TRBV5-4 and TRBJ2-7, the full variable domain reads ETGVTQSPTHLIKTRGQQVTLRCSSQSGHNTVSWYQQALGQGPQFIFQYYREEENGRGNFPPRFSGLQFPNYSSELNVNALELDDSALYLCASSSSAGQSYEQYFGPGTRLTVT.

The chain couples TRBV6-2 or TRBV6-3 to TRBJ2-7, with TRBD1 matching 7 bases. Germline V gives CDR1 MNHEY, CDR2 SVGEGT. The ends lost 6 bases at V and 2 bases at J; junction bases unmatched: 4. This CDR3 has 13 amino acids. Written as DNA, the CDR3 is TGTGCCAGCAGCCACGGACAGGCCTACGAGCAGTACTTC. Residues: CASSHGQAYEQYF.

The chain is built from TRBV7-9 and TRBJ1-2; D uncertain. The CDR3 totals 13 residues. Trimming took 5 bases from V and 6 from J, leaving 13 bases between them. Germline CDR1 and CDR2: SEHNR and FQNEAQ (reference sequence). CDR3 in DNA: TGTGCCAGCAGCCTATCCTTCAATGATGGCTACACCTTC. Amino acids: CASSLSFNDGYTF.

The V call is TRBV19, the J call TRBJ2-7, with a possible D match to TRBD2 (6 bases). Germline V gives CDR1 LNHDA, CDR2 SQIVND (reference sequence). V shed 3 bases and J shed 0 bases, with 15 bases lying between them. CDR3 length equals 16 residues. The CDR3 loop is CASSIHRDSSSYEQYF. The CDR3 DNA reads TGTGCCAGTAGTATTCACCGGGACTCGAGCTCCTACGAGCAGTACTTC.

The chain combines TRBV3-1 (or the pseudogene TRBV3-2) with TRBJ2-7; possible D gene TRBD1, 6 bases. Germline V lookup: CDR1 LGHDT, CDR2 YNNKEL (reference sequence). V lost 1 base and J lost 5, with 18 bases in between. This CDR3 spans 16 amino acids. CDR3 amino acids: CASSQVPGRGTHEQYF. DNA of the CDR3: TGTGCCAGCAGCCAAGTCCCGGGCAGGGGAACCCACGAGCAGTACTTC.

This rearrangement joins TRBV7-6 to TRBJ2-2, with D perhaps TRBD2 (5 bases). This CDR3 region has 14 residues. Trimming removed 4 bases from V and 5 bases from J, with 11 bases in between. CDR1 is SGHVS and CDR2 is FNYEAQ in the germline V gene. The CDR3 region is CASSSFGVTGELFF. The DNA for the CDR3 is TGTGCCAGCAGCTCCTTCGGGGTGACCGGGGAGCTGTTTTTT.

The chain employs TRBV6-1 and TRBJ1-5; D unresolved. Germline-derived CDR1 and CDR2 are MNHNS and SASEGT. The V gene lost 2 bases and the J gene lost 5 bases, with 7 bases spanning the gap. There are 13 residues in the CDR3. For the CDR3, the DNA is TGTGCCAGCAGTGAAACAGAATATCAGCCCCAGCATTTT. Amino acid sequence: CASSETEYQPQHF.

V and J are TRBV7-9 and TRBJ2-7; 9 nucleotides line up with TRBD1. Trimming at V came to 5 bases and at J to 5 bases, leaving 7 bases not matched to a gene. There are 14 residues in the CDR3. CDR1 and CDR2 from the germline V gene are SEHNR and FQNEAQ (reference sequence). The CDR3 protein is CASSGGQGPDEQYF. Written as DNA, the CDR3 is TGTGCCAGCAGCGGTGGACAGGGGCCGGACGAGCAGTACTTC.

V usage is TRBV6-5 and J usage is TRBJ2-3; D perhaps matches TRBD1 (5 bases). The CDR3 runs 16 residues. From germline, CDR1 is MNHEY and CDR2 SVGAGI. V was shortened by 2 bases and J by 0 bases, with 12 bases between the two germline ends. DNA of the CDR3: TGTGCCAGCAGTTACGCCGTCGACAGTAGCACAGATACGCAGTATTTT. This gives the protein CASSYAVDSSTDTQYF.

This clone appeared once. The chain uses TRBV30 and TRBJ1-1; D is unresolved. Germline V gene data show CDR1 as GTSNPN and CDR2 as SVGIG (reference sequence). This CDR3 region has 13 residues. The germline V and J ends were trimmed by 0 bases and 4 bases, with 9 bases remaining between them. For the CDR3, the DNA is TGTGCCTGGAGTGTTTCCAGGTCCACTGAAGCTTTCTTT. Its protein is CAWSVSRSTEAFF.

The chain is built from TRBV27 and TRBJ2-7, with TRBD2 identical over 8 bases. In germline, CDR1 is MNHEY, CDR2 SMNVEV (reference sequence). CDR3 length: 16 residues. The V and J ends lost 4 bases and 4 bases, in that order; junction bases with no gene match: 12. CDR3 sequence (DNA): TGTGCCAGCAGTTCCCATGCGAGCGGGGGCAAATACGAGCAGTACTTC. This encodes CASSSHASGGKYEQYF.

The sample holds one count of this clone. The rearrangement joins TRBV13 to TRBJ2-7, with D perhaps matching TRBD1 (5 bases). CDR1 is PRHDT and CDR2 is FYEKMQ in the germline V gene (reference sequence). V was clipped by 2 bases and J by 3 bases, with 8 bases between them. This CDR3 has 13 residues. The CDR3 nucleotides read TGTGCCAGCAGCTTAAAGGGGAACTACGAGCAGTACTTC. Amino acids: CASSLKGNYEQYF.

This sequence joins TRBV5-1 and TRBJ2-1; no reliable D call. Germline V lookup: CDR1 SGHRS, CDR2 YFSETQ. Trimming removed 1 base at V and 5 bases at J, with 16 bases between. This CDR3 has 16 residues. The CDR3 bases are TGCGCCAGCAGCTTGCCCAGGCCCCCCGATCACAATGAGCAGTTCTTC. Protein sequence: CASSLPRPPDHNEQFF.

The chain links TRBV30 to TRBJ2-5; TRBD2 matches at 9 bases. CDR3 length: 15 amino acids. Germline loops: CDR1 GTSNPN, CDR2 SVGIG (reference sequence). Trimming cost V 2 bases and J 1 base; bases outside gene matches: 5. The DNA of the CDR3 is TGTGCCTGGAGTACCCCGGGACTAGCCCAAGAGACCCAGTACTTC. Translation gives CAWSTPGLAQETQYF. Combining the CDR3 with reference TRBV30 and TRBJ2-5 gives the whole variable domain SQTIHQWPATLVQPVGSPLSLECTVEGTSNPNLYWYRQAAGRGLQLLFYSVGIGQISSEVPQNLSASRPQDRQFILSSKKLLLSDSGFYLCAWSTPGLAQETQYFGPGTRLLVL.

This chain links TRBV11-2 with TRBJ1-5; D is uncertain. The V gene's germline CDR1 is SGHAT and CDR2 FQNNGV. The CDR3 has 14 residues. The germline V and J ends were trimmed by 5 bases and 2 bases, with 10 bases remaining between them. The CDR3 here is CASSLGRGNQPQHF. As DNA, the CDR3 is TGTGCCAGCAGCCTAGGGAGGGGCAATCAGCCCCAGCATTTT.

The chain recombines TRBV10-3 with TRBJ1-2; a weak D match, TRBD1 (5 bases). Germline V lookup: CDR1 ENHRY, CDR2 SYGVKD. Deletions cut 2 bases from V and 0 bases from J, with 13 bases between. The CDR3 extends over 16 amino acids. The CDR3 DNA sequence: TGTGCCATCAGTGAGAGGGGCAGAGAGACTAACTATGGCTACACCTTC. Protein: CAISERGRETNYGYTF.

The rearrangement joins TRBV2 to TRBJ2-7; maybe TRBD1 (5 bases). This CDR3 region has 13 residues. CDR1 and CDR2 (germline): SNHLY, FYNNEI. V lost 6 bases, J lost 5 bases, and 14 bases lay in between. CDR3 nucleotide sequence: TGTGCCAGCAGGGCCGACAGCTACAACGAGCAGTACTTC. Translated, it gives CASRADSYNEQYF.

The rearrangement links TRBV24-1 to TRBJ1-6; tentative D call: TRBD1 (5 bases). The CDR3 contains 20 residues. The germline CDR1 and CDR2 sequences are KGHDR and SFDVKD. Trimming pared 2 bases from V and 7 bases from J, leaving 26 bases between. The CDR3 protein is CATSDSPYIMGRDENSPLHF. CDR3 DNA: TGTGCCACCAGTGATTCACCGTATATAATGGGCAGGGATGAAAATTCACCCCTCCACTTT.

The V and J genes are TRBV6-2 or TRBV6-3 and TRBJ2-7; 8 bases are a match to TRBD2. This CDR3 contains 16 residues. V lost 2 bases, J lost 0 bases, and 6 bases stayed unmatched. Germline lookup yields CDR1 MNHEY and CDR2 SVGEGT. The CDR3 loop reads CASSYERERGSYEQYF. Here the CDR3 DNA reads TGTGCCAGCAGTTACGAGCGGGAGAGGGGCTCCTACGAGCAGTACTTC.

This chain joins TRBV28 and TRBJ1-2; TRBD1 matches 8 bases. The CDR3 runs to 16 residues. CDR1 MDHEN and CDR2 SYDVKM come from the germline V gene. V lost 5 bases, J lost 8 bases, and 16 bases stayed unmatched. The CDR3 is CASSTLRPGGSRGYTF. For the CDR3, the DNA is TGTGCCAGCAGTACCCTCCGCCCAGGGGGCTCGCGGGGCTACACCTTC.

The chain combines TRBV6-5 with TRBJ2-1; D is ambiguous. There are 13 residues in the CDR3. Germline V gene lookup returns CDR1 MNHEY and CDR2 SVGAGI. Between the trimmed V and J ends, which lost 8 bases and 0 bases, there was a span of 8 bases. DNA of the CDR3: TGTGCCAGCTCAGAGCGCTCCTACAATGAGCAGTTCTTC. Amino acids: CASSERSYNEQFF.

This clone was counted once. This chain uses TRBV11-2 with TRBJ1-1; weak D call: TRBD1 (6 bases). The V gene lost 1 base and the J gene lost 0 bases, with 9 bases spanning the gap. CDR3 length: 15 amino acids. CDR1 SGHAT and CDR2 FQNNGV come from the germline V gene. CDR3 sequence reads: CASSLVWDMNTEAFF. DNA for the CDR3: TGTGCCAGCAGCTTAGTTTGGGACATGAACACTGAAGCTTTCTTT.

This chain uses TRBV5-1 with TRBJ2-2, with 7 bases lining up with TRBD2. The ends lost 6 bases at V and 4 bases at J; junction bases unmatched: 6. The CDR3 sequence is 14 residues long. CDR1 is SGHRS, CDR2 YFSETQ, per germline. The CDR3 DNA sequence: TGCGCCAGCAACCTAGCGGTCAGCACCGGGGAGCTGTTTTTT. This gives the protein CASNLAVSTGELFF. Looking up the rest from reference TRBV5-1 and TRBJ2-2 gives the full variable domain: KAGVTQTPRYLIKTRGQQVTLSCSPISGHRSVSWYQQTPGQGLQFLFEYFSETQRNKGNFPGRFSGRQFSNSRSEMNVSTLELGDSALYLCASNLAVSTGELFFGEGSRLTVL.

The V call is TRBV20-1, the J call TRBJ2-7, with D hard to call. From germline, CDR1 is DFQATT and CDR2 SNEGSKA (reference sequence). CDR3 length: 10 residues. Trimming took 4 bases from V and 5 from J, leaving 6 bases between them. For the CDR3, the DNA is TGCAGTGCTATGTCCAACGAGCAGTACTTC. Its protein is CSAMSNEQYF.